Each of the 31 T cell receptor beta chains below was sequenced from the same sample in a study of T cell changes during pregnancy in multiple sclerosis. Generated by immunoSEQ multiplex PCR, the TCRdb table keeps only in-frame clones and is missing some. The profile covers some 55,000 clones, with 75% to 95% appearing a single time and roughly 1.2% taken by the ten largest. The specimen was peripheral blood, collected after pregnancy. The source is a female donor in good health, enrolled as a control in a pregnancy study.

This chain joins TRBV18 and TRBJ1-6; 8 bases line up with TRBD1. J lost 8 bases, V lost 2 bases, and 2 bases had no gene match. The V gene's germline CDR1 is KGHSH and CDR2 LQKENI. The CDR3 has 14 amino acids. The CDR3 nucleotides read TGTGCCAGCTCACCAGGGGACAGGTATTCACCCCTCCACTTT. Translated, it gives CASSPGDRYSPLHF. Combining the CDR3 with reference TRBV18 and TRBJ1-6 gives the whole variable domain NAGVMQNPRHLVRRRGQEARLRCSPMKGHSHVYWYRQLPEEGLKFMVYLQKENIIDESGMPKERFSAEFPKEGPSILRIQQVVRGDSAAYFCASSPGDRYSPLHFGNGTRLTVT.

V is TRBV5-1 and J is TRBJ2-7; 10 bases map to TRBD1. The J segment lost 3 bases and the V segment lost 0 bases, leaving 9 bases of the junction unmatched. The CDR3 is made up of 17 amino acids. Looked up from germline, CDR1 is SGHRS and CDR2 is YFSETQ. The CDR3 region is CASSLAGTGVIYYEQYF. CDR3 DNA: TGCGCCAGCAGCTTGGCAGGGACAGGGGTGATATACTACGAGCAGTACTTC.

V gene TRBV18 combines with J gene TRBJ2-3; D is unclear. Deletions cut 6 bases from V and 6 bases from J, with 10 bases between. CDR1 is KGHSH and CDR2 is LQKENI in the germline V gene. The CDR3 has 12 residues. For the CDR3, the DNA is TGTGCCAGCTCGGCCCCCGGGGATACGCAGTATTTT. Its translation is CASSAPGDTQYF.

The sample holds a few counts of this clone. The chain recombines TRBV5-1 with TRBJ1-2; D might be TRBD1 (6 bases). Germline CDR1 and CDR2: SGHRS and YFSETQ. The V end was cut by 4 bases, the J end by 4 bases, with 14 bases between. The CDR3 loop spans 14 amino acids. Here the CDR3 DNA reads TGCGCCAGCAGCAACAGGGCTGGGGGCTATGGCTACACCTTC. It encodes CASSNRAGGYGYTF.

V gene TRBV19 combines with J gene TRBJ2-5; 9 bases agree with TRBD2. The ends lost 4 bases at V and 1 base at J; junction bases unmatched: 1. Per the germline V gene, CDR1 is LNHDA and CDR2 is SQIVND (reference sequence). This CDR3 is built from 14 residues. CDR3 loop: CASSSSGGQETQYF. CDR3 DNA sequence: TGTGCCAGTAGTAGTAGCGGGGGCCAAGAGACCCAGTACTTC.

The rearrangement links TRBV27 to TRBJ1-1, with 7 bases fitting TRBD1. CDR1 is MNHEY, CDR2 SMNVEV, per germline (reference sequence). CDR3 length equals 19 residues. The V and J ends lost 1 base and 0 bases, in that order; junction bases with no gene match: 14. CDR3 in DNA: TGTGCCAGCAGTTTATACAATTATGGGACAGACACAATGAACACTGAAGCTTTCTTT. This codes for CASSLYNYGTDTMNTEAFF.

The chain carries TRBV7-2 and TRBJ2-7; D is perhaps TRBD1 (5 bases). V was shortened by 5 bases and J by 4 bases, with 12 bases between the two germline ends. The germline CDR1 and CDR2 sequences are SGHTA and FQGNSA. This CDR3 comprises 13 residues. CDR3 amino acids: CASSQLTDYEQYF. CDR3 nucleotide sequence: TGTGCCAGCAGCCAACTGACAGATTACGAGCAGTACTTC. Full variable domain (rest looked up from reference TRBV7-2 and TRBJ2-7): GAGVSQSPSNKVTEKGKDVELRCDPISGHTALYWYRQSLGQGLEFLIYFQGNSAPDKSGLPSDRFSAERTGGSVSTLTIQRTQQEDSAVYLCASSQLTDYEQYFGPGTRLTVT.

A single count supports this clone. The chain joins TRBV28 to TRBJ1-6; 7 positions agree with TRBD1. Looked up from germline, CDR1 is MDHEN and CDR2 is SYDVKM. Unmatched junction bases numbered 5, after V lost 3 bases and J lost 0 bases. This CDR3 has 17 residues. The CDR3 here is CASSFQDRSSYNSPLHF. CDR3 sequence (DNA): TGTGCCAGCAGTTTTCAGGACAGGAGCTCCTATAATTCACCCCTCCACTTT.

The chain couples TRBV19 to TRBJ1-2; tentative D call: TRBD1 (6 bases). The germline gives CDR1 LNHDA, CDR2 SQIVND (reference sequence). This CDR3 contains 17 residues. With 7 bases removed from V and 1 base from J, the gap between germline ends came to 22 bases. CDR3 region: CASNSLGGRDGNYGYTF. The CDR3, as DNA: TGTGCCAGTAACTCCTTAGGGGGAAGGGACGGTAACTATGGCTACACCTTC. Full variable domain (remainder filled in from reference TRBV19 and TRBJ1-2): DGGITQSPKYLFRKEGQNVTLSCEQNLNHDAMYWYRQDPGQGLRLIYYSQIVNDFQKGDIAEGYSVSREKKESFPLTVTSAQKNPTAFYLCASNSLGGRDGNYGYTFGSGTRLTVV.

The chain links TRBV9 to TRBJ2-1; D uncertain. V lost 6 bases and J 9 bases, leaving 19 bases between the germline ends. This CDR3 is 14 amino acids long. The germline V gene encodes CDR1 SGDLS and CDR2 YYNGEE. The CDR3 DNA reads TGTGCCAGCACCGAGGATGACCCTCCGGGTGAGCAGTTCTTC. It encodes CASTEDDPPGEQFF.

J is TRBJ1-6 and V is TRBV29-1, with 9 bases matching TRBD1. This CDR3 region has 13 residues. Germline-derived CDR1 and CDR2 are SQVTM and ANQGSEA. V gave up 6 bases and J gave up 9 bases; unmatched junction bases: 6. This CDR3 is CSVATGGGSPLHF. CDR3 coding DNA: TGCAGCGTCGCGACAGGGGGTGGTTCACCCCTCCACTTT. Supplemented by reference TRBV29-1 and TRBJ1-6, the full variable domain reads SAVISQKPSRDICQRGTSLTIQCQVDSQVTMMFWYRQQPGQSLTLIATANQGSEATYESGFVIDKFPISRPNLTFSTLTVSNMSPEDSSIYLCSVATGGGSPLHFGNGTRLTVT.

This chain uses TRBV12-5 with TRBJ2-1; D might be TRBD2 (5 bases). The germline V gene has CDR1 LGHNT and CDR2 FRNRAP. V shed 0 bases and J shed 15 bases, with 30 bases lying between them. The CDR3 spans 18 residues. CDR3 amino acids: CASGLVRGGLVGETPPFF. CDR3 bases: TGTGCTAGTGGTTTGGTACGGGGTGGTTTGGTAGGAGAGACCCCACCGTTCTTC.

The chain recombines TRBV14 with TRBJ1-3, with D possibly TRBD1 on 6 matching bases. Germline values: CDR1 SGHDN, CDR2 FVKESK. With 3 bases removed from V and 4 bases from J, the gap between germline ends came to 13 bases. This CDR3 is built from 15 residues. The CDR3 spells CASSQGTNFGNTIYF. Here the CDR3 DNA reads TGTGCCAGCAGCCAGGGGACAAATTTCGGAAACACCATATATTTT.

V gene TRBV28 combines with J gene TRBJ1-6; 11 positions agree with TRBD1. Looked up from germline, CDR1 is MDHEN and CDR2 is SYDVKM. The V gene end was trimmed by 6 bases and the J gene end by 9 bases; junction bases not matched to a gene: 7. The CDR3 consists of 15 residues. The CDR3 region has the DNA TGTGCCAGCAGCAGGACAGGGACAGGGGGTTCACCCCTCCACTTT. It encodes CASSRTGTGGSPLHF.

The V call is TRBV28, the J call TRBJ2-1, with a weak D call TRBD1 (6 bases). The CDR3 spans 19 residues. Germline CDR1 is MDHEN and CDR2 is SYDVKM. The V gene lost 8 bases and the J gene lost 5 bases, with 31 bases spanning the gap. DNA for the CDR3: TGTGCCAGCTATCCTTGGGGGCAGCCTCCGACACCTTCTAACAATGAGCAGTTCTTC. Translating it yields CASYPWGQPPTPSNNEQFF.

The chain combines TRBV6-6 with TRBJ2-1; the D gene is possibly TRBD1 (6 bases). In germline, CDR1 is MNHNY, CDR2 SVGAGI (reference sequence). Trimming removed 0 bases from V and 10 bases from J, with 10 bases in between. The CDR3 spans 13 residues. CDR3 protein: CASSYSLRGEQFF. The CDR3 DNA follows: TGTGCCAGCAGTTACTCCCTTAGGGGGGAGCAGTTCTTC.

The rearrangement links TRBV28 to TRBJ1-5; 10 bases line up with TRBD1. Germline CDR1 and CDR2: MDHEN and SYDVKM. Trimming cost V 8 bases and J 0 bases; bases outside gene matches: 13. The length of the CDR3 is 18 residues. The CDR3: CASRAMGQGMYSNQPQHF. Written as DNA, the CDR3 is TGTGCCAGCCGGGCAATGGGACAGGGGATGTATAGCAATCAGCCCCAGCATTTT.

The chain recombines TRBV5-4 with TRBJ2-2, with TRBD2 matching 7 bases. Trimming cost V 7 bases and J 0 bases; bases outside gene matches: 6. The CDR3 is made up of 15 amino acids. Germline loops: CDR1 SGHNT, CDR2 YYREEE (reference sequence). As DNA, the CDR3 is TGTGCCAGCCTCCAGCGGGAAACGAACACCGGGGAGCTGTTTTTT. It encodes CASLQRETNTGELFF.

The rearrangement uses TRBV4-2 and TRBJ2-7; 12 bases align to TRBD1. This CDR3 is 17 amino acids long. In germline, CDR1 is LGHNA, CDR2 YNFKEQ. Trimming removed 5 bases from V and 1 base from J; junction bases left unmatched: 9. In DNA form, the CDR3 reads TGTGCCAGCAGCTGGGGACAGGGGGCAAGCATGTCCTACGAGCAGTACTTC. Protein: CASSWGQGASMSYEQYF.

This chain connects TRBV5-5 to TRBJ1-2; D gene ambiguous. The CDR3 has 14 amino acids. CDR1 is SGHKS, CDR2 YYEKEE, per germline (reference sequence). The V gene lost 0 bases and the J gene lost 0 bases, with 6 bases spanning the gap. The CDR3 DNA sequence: TGTGCCAGCAGCTTGGCTGCGACTAACTATGGCTACACCTTC. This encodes CASSLAATNYGYTF.

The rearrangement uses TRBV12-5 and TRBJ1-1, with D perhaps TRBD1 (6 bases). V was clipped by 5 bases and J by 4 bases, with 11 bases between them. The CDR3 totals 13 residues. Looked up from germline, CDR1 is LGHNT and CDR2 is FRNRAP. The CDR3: CASGIQGSTEAFF. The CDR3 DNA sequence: TGTGCTAGTGGTATACAGGGTTCCACTGAAGCTTTCTTT. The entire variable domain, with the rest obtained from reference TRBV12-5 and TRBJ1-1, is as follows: DARVTQTPRHKVTEMGQEVTMRCQPILGHNTVFWYRQTMMQGLELLAYFRNRAPLDDSGMPKDRFSAEMPDATLATLKIQPSEPRDSAVYFCASGIQGSTEAFFGQGTRLTVV.

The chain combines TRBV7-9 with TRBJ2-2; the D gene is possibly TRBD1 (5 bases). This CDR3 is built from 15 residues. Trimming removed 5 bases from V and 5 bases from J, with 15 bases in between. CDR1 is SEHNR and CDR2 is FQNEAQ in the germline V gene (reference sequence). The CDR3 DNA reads TGTGCCAGCAGCGTAACAGGAGAACAAACCGGGGAGCTGTTTTTT. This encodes CASSVTGEQTGELFF.

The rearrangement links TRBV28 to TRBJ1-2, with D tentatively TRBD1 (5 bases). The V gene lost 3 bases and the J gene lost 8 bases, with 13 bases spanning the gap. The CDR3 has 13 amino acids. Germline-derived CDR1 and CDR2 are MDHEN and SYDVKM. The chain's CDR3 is CASSFEQGKGYTF. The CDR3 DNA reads TGTGCCAGCAGTTTCGAGCAGGGAAAGGGCTACACCTTC.

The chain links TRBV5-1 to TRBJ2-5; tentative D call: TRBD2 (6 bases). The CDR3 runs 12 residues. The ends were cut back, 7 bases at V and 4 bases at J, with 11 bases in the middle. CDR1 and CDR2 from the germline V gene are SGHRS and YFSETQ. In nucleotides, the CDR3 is TGCGCCAGCGCGGAGGGGCGAGAGACCCAGTACTTC. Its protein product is CASAEGRETQYF.

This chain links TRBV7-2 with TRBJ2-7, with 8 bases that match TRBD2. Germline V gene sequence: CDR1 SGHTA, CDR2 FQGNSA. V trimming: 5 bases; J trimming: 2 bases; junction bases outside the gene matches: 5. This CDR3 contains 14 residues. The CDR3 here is CASSPRGGPYEQYF. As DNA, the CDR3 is TGTGCCAGCAGCCCCCGGGGGGGACCCTACGAGCAGTACTTC.

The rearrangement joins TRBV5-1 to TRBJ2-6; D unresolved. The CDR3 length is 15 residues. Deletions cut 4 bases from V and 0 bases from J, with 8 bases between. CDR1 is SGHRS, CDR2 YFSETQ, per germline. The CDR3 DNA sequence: TGCGCCAGCAGCGCGAGTAGCTCTGGGGCCAACGTCCTGACTTTC. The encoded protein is CASSASSSGANVLTF.

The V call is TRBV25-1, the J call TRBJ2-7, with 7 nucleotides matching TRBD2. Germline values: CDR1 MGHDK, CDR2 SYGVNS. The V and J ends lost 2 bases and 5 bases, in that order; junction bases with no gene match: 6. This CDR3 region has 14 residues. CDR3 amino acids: CASSERRLADEQYF. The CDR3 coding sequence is TGTGCCAGCAGTGAACGGCGGCTAGCGGACGAGCAGTACTTC.

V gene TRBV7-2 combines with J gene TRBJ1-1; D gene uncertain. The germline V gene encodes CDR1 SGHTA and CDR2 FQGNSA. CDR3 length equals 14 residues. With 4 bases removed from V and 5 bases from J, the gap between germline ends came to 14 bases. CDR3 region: CASSSSVGGTEAFF. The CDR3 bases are TGTGCCAGCAGCTCGTCGGTCGGTGGTACTGAAGCTTTCTTT.

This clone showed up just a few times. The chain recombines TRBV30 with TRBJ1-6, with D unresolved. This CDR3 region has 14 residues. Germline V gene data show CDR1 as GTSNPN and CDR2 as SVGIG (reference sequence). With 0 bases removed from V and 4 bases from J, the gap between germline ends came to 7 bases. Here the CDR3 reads CAWSVAGYNSPLHF. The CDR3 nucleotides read TGTGCCTGGAGTGTAGCGGGATATAATTCACCCCTCCACTTT.

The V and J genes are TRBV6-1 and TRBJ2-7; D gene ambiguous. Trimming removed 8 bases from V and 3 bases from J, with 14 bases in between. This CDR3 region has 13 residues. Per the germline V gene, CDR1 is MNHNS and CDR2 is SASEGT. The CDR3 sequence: CASSPRMDYEQYF. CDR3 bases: TGTGCCAGCTCCCCGCGGATGGACTACGAGCAGTACTTC.

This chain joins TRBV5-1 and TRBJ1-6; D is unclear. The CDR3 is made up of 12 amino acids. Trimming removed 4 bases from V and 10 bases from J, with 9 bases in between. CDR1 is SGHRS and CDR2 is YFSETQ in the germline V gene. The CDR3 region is CASSEPGSPLHF. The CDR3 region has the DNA TGCGCCAGCAGCGAGCCGGGGTCACCCCTCCACTTT.